This T cell receptor beta chain was documented in a study of CD8+ T cells in alopecia areata. For the study at large: Treated patients were given 5 to 10 mg oral tofacitinib twice daily. Study-wide results and caveats: While tofacitinib was given, many expanded lesional clones persisted in scalp and blood.

Specified treatment: oral pan-JAK inhibitor, 5-10 mg twice daily. This clone was recorded once. Its target is not known. The CDR3 runs 13 residues. Per germline, CDR1 SGHTA and CDR2 FQGTGA. With 1 base removed from V and 5 bases from J, the gap between germline ends came to 8 bases. Extracted RNA was reverse transcribed, and the resulting cDNA served as sequencing template. Repertoires were generated with immunoSEQ multiplex PCR, while TCRdb's copy carries only in-frame clones and drops some. The repertoire holds 80,000 to 100,000 clones, with 44% as singletons. The receptor comes from a human donor with alopecia areata. The material sequenced was CD8+ T cells sorted from blood, taken at week 24, from a patient treated with tofacitinib. The V gene is TRBV7-3, the J gene TRBJ2-5; D remains ambiguous. In DNA form, the CDR3 reads TGTGCCAGCAGCTTAAGTATTTTGGAGACCCAGTACTTC. Encoded protein: CASSLSILETQYF.